The T cell receptor (beta chain) under discussion was sequenced for a study of blood T cell repertoires in COVID-19 (dated by TCRdb to between 2020 and 2021). For the wider study: Samples from collaborators originated in the United States, Italy and Spain and spanned both the acute and convalescent phases of COVID-19. The prospective study material was composed of cDNA or gDNA derived from T cells, B-cell-depleted T cells, or PBMCs. The dataset comprised deeply sampled blood TCRbeta repertoires from subjects exposed to, actively infected with, or recovered from COVID-19. The repertoires were released in a freely available public database meant as a resource for research on the immune response to SARS-CoV-2. Samples came from the ongoing ImmuneRACE study (first 160 participants) plus 1,254 subjects from 6 global collaborators. The sample metadata nearly always contained a de-identified subject ID, COVID-19 status, age in years and sex. HLA class I and class II types, where available, came from metadata supplied by the sample provider rather than from assay-based typing. The study at large found these results: The amount of clinical and demographic metadata varied by source and participant and was provided uncurated.

Counted from cysteine to phenylalanine, this CDR3 has 16 amino acids. Kept here is only the CDR3 DNA, which spans 48 bases and is read in frame from base 1. The germline V gene yields MDHEN for CDR1 and SYDVKM for CDR2. Trimming removed 5 bases from V and 2 bases from J; the gene matches leave 6 bases unexplained. TCRbeta CDR3 regions were amplified from genomic DNA by means of the immunoSEQ Assay, a bias-controlled multiplex PCR. Regarding the original processing steps: Nucleated cell counts per sample were estimated from amplification of reference gene primers within the assay. To quantify the absolute abundance of each unique TCRbeta CDR3 rearrangement, sequence reads were collapsed and filtered. For each sample, productive Simpson clonality was calculated as the square root of Simpson's diversity index across productive rearrangements. What TCRdb holds here is the immuneACCESS table cut down to in-frame rearrangements. Part of the clones is not present; checked against another copy, under half of the missing clones reflect an unresolved V gene, and the others are unexplained. V and J calls and clone size follow that table, whereas D and trimming were derived from the DNA. The sample profile shows over 200,000 clones; roughly four fifths of them were found once. The ten largest clones represent 9.5% to 15% of the sample.

Turning to this clone: The antigen it recognizes is unknown. No quality values exist for individual bases; no much larger clone is one base distant.

The collaborating institutions used their own protocols to collect whole blood in K2EDTA tubes. For TCRbeta analysis, collaborators shipped samples in one of three forms: frozen whole blood, isolated PBMCs, or DNA extracted from either of those sample types. The sequenced sample was peripheral blood. The TCR was taken from a woman aged 40-49 years with acute or convalescent COVID-19. The chain links TRBV28 with TRBJ1-5; 10 bases in the middle match TRBD1. The DNA sequence reads TGTGCCAGCAGTCTCCGACAGGGGGCCGGCAATCAGCCCCAGCATTTT. It is translated as CASSLRQGAGNQPQHF.